This T cell receptor beta chain was sequenced in a study of shared clonotypes between healthy human individuals. Whole-study context: Donors had three CD4 naive, three CD4 memory, two CD8 naive and one CD8 memory plate apiece.

The study ran the assay at deep level. Template for every sorted-subset replicate PCR totaled around 210 ng DNA, around 33,000 T cell genomes. Data came from immunoSEQ multiplex PCR; TCRdb stores just in-frame clones and leaves some out. Altogether around 79,000 clones are present, about 61% being singletons, with the ten largest covering over 50%. V shed 5 bases and J shed 10 bases, with 24 bases lying between them. The CDR3 sequence is 16 residues long. Germline V gene sequence: CDR1 MNHEY, CDR2 SMNVEV (reference sequence). To make CD8 memory, CD45RO+ cells were put together with CCR7-negative CD45RA+ TemRA cells.

This TCR was sampled from a man in his thirties or forties in good health. The specimen was memory CD8+ T cells sorted from blood. Regarding subset: CD45RO+ cells pooled with CCR7-negative TemRA cells. V and J are TRBV27 and TRBJ2-1; maybe TRBD1 (6 bases). CDR3 loop: CASSPTQGTALREQFF. CDR3 nucleotides: TGTGCCAGCAGTCCGACGCAGGGGACGGCACTAAGGGAGCAGTTCTTC.